This T cell receptor beta chain originates from a study of metastatic and nonmetastatic thyroid tumors. As for the study in general: Both malignant and benign thyroid patients supplied peripheral blood and tumor or nodule tissue samples, across which the repertoires of these patients were then compared.

CDR1 LGHNA and CDR2 YNFKEQ come from the germline V gene. The CDR3 has 16 residues. V shed 0 bases and J shed 1 base, with 11 bases lying between them. This clone came up many times. Its specificity is unknown. Points from the study as a whole: Across blood and tumor, TCR beta diversity in malignant thyroid tumors was reportedly significantly higher than in benign nodules.

Every patient underwent thyroid surgery untreated. Source study methods: For papillary thyroid cancer, a distant-metastasis classifier was constructed from CDR3 differences observed across clinicopathological groups. From the PCR reads, TCRdb re-called clones with MiXCR. These V and J calls are TCRdb output, not the study's own analysis. The data contain around 26,000 clones, roughly 20% of them singletons. Sequenced: adjacent normal tissue. The chain is built from TRBV4-2 and TRBJ2-3; the D gene is possibly TRBD1 (6 bases). This TCR was recovered from a female donor with papillary thyroid cancer or a benign thyroid nodule (not recorded which). Some clones in this sample may be carry-over from other donors' samples. For the CDR3, the DNA is TGTGCCAGCAGCCAAGAACAGGCAGGGGGCACAGATACGCAGTATTTT. Its translation is CASSQEQAGGTDTQYF.